These 27 T cell receptor beta chains came from one sample sequenced in a study of memory CD4+ T cells and cytomegalovirus serostatus. Single viable CD3+CD4+CD8-CD45RO+ cells were sorted as the memory CD4+ T cells. Libraries were prepared by immunoSEQ multiplex PCR; TCRdb keeps only in-frame clonotypes and omits some of them. The sample records 50,000 to 65,000 clones, approximately 71% being singletons. The source material was memory CD4+ T cells from blood. The receptors come from an adult in good health and CMV-seronegative.

The chain's CDR3 is CASSITTGEQYF. In nucleotides, the CDR3 is TGTGCCAGTAGTATAACGACTGGCGAGCAGTACTTC. This rearrangement joins TRBV19 to TRBJ2-7; D uncertain. The CDR3 is made up of 12 amino acids. In germline, CDR1 is LNHDA, CDR2 SQIVND (reference sequence). V was trimmed by 2 bases and J by 6 bases, leaving 8 bases between them.

The chain combines TRBV27 with TRBJ1-6; no reliable D call. Per germline, CDR1 MNHEY and CDR2 SMNVEV (reference sequence). This CDR3 comprises 12 residues. Between the trimmed V and J ends, which lost 2 bases and 7 bases, there was a span of 3 bases. CDR3 bases: TGTGCCAGCAGTTTAATAAATTCACCCCTCCACTTT. Amino acid sequence: CASSLINSPLHF.

The rearrangement joins TRBV5-1 to TRBJ1-4, with 11 bases identical to TRBD1. Germline V lookup: CDR1 SGHRS, CDR2 YFSETQ. The CDR3 runs 15 residues. V was pared by 4 bases and J by 4 bases, with 3 bases of the junction left unmatched. CDR3 residues: CASSPGTGGNEKLFF. DNA for the CDR3: TGCGCCAGCAGCCCCGGGACAGGGGGTAATGAAAAACTGTTTTTT.

This chain connects TRBV14 to TRBJ2-2, with D tentatively TRBD1 or TRBD2 (5 bases each). Trimming stripped 4 bases from V and 5 bases from J, with 17 bases between. CDR3 length equals 16 residues. Germline V gives CDR1 SGHDN, CDR2 FVKESK. DNA of the CDR3: TGTGCCAGCAGCCGACGGCCCCCAGGGACGACCGGGGAGCTGTTTTTT. It yields the protein CASSRRPPGTTGELFF.

The table lists this clone with a few counts. The chain joins TRBV5-1 to TRBJ2-1; TRBD2 is a possible D gene (5 bases). Trimming left V 3 bases short and J 0 bases short, with 10 bases between. Germline V gives CDR1 SGHRS, CDR2 YFSETQ. The CDR3 runs to 15 residues. The CDR3 loop reads CASSSSGSSYNEQFF. CDR3 DNA: TGCGCCAGCAGCTCTAGTGGGAGCTCCTACAATGAGCAGTTCTTC.

This clone was seen more than once but under ten times. The rearrangement links TRBV7-9 to TRBJ1-1; the D gene is possibly TRBD1 (6 bases). Trimming took 3 bases from V and 0 from J, leaving 17 bases between them. CDR3 length: 17 amino acids. Germline CDR1 reads SEHNR; CDR2 reads FQNEAQ (reference sequence). CDR3 sequence (DNA): TGTGCCAGCAGCTTGATCGGCGGGGGGGCTTTGAACACTGAAGCTTTCTTT. The encoded protein is CASSLIGGGALNTEAFF. Drawing the rest from reference TRBV7-9 and TRBJ1-1, the complete variable domain is DTGVSQNPRHKITKRGQNVTFRCDPISEHNRLYWYRQTLGQGPEFLTYFQNEAQLEKSRLLSDRFSAERPKGSFSTLEIQRTEQGDSAMYLCASSLIGGGALNTEAFFGQGTRLTVV.

The chain carries TRBV5-6 and TRBJ2-2; no clear D. Germline lookup yields CDR1 SGHDT and CDR2 YYEEEE. This CDR3 has 15 amino acids. V dropped 0 bases and J dropped 5 bases, with 11 bases sitting between them. In DNA form, the CDR3 reads TGTGCCAGCAGCTTGGACCAGGTTGGAACCGGGGAGCTGTTTTTT. This gives the protein CASSLDQVGTGELFF.

In nucleotides, the CDR3 is TGCGCCAGCAGCACAGGACAGCCTGGTGGCAATCAGCCCCAGCATTTT. This gives the protein CASSTGQPGGNQPQHF. The rearrangement links TRBV5-1 to TRBJ1-5, with D possibly matching TRBD1 (6 bases). The CDR3 covers 16 residues. CDR1 SGHRS and CDR2 YFSETQ come from the germline V gene. Trimming shortened V by 4 bases and J by 2 bases, and 16 bases separated the two germline ends.

The chain employs TRBV30 and TRBJ2-5, with D perhaps given as TRBD1 or TRBD2 (6 bases each). The CDR3 extends over 14 amino acids. Germline CDR1 reads GTSNPN; CDR2 reads SVGIG (reference sequence). Trimming pared 0 bases from V and 5 bases from J, leaving 13 bases between. The CDR3 is CAWSVRGAGETQYF. The CDR3, as DNA: TGTGCCTGGAGTGTGAGGGGGGCAGGCGAGACCCAGTACTTC.

The rearrangement uses TRBV28 and TRBJ1-1; D is possibly TRBD1 (6 bases). With 1 base removed from V and 5 bases from J, the gap between germline ends came to 14 bases. The germline V gene encodes CDR1 MDHEN and CDR2 SYDVKM. This CDR3 contains 15 residues. The CDR3 DNA sequence: TGTGCCAGCAGTTTATACGCGACAGGAAGTACTGAAGCTTTCTTT. Translation: CASSLYATGSTEAFF.

J is TRBJ2-1 and V is TRBV5-1; 9 bases are a match to TRBD1. The V segment lost 4 bases and the J segment 6 bases; nucleotides outside the gene matches: 8. This CDR3 is 15 amino acids long. Per germline, CDR1 SGHRS and CDR2 YFSETQ. As DNA, the CDR3 is TGCGCCAGCAGCCCCTTGGACAGGGGACGCAATGAGCAGTTCTTC. It translates to CASSPLDRGRNEQFF.

The chain has TRBV5-1 and TRBJ1-1, with 7 bases fitting TRBD1. Per germline, CDR1 SGHRS and CDR2 YFSETQ. V was pared by 5 bases and J by 3 bases, with 7 bases of the junction left unmatched. This CDR3 contains 14 residues. The CDR3 DNA reads as TGCGCCAGCAGGATAGGGGGCGCCGACACTGAAGCTTTCTTT. This translates into CASRIGGADTEAFF.

The chain employs TRBV6-6 and TRBJ1-1; D call uncertain. Germline loops: CDR1 MNHNY, CDR2 SVGAGI (reference sequence). The CDR3 is 11 amino acids. V was cut by 9 bases and J by 6 bases, with 11 bases left in between. The CDR3 sequence: CASRRESEAFF. For the CDR3, the DNA is TGTGCCAGTCGTCGCGAATCTGAAGCTTTCTTT.

The chain carries TRBV11-2 and TRBJ2-3, with TRBD2 matching over 8 bases. V trimming: 2 bases; J trimming: 0 bases; junction bases outside the gene matches: 13. Germline V gene data show CDR1 as SGHAT and CDR2 as FQNNGV. CDR3 length: 19 amino acids. DNA of the CDR3: TGTGCCAGCAGCTTAATCACCGGGAGGGGGGCTTCTAGCACAGATACGCAGTATTTT. This codes for CASSLITGRGASSTDTQYF.

The rearrangement links TRBV28 to TRBJ2-7; D is unclear. The V end was cut by 6 bases, the J end by 1 base, with 13 bases between. CDR3 length: 14 residues. CDR1 is MDHEN and CDR2 is SYDVKM in the germline V gene. The CDR3 nucleotides read TGTGCCAGCAGCCGGGCCACCCCTTCCTACGAGCAGTACTTC. This codes for CASSRATPSYEQYF.

This clone was counted once. This rearrangement joins TRBV28 to TRBJ2-1; 7 nucleotides match TRBD2. The V gene end was trimmed by 0 bases and the J gene end by 10 bases; junction bases not matched to a gene: 6. From germline, CDR1 is MDHEN and CDR2 SYDVKM. The CDR3 has 14 residues. CDR3 amino acids: CASSLWGGSAEQFF. CDR3 DNA sequence: TGTGCCAGCAGTTTATGGGGCGGGAGTGCCGAGCAGTTCTTC.

The chain couples TRBV19 to TRBJ1-5; D may be TRBD1 (6 bases). The CDR3 totals 15 residues. Trimming took off 8 bases at V and 2 bases at J, with 16 bases between the two ends. Germline CDR1 LNHDA, CDR2 SQIVND (reference sequence). CDR3 sequence reads: CASREGGAGNQPQHF. For the CDR3, the DNA is TGTGCCAGTCGAGAGGGGGGGGCTGGCAATCAGCCCCAGCATTTT.

This clone appeared a single time. V gene TRBV7-9 combines with J gene TRBJ2-1; 10 nucleotides line up with TRBD2. V shed 4 bases, J shed 7 bases, and the junction held 16 bases outside the gene matches. The germline V gene encodes CDR1 SEHNR and CDR2 FQNEAQ (reference sequence). The CDR3 loop spans 18 amino acids. In nucleotides, the CDR3 is TGTGCCAGCAGCTCCCCAGCTGGGAGTAGCGGGAGGATAAATGAGCAGTTCTTC. This codes for CASSSPAGSSGRINEQFF.

J is TRBJ1-1 and V is TRBV20-1; no firm D call. CDR1 is DFQATT, CDR2 SNEGSKA, per germline (reference sequence). Trimming pared 6 bases from V and 5 bases from J, leaving 10 bases between. The CDR3 covers 11 residues. The CDR3 DNA is TGCAGTGCCGGACTGGGTACTGAAGCTTTCTTT. It specifies CSAGLGTEAFF.

J is TRBJ2-2 and V is TRBV11-3, with D unresolved. The V and J ends lost 0 bases and 8 bases respectively, with 4 bases between them. The germline gives CDR1 SGHNT, CDR2 YENEEA. This CDR3 region has 12 residues. CDR3 bases: TGTGCCAGCAGCTTAGATCTTGGGGAGCTGTTTTTT. It is translated as CASSLDLGELFF.

The V and J genes are TRBV6-5 and TRBJ2-1, with unresolved D. The CDR3 contains 12 residues. Germline loops: CDR1 MNHEY, CDR2 SVGAGI. Deletions cut 5 bases from V and 9 bases from J, with 11 bases between. The CDR3 spells CASSLGFGEQFF. The DNA for the CDR3 is TGTGCCAGCAGTCTAGGGTTCGGTGAGCAGTTCTTC.

This sequence joins TRBV5-8 and TRBJ1-2; 9 positions match TRBD1. This CDR3 is built from 16 residues. Per the germline V gene, CDR1 is SGHTS and CDR2 is YDEGEE. J was trimmed by 3 bases and V by 4 bases; bases with no gene match: 10. This chain's CDR3 is CASSPSPGQGYYGYTF. CDR3 nucleotide sequence: TGTGCCAGCAGCCCGAGTCCGGGACAGGGTTACTATGGCTACACCTTC.

The sample holds one count of this clone. The V gene is TRBV28, the J gene TRBJ1-5, with D possibly being TRBD1 (6 bases). The germline CDR1 and CDR2 sequences are MDHEN and SYDVKM. Deletions cut 5 bases from V and 0 bases from J, with 14 bases between. This CDR3 region has 16 residues. This chain's CDR3 is CASSPRQDFSNQPQHF. CDR3 in DNA: TGTGCCAGCAGTCCGCGACAGGATTTTAGCAATCAGCCCCAGCATTTT. Complete variable domain (other parts from reference TRBV28 and TRBJ1-5): DVKVTQSSRYLVKRTGEKVFLECVQDMDHENMFWYRQDPGLGLRLIYFSYDVKMKEKGDIPEGYSVSREKKERFSLILESASTNQTSMYLCASSPRQDFSNQPQHFGDGTRLSIL.

This chain joins TRBV5-1 and TRBJ1-2; tentatively, D is TRBD1 (6 bases). With 4 bases removed from V and 3 bases from J, the gap between germline ends came to 22 bases. CDR1 and CDR2 (germline): SGHRS, YFSETQ. The CDR3 has 17 amino acids. Written as DNA, the CDR3 is TGCGCCAGCAGCCCGGGGGGGCACGGGAACTTAGACTATGGCTACACCTTC. Translating gives CASSPGGHGNLDYGYTF. The full variable domain, in which reference TRBV5-1 and TRBJ1-2 provide the parts outside the CDR3, is KAGVTQTPRYLIKTRGQQVTLSCSPISGHRSVSWYQQTPGQGLQFLFEYFSETQRNKGNFPGRFSGRQFSNSRSEMNVSTLELGDSALYLCASSPGGHGNLDYGYTFGSGTRLTVV.

The chain joins TRBV30 to TRBJ1-2; no clear D. CDR1 and CDR2 (germline): GTSNPN, SVGIG (reference sequence). This CDR3 is 13 amino acids long. V lost 5 bases and J 4 bases, leaving 14 bases between the germline ends. CDR3 loop: CAWSPQNLYGYTF. CDR3 bases: TGTGCCTGGTCGCCCCAGAACCTCTATGGCTACACCTTC.

The chain links TRBV2 to TRBJ2-3; 9 nucleotides line up with TRBD2. Germline V gives CDR1 SNHLY, CDR2 FYNNEI. The CDR3 contains 15 residues. The V segment lost 5 bases and the J segment 2 bases; nucleotides outside the gene matches: 5. CDR3 bases: TGTGCCAGCAGTTTTAGCGGGAGCCCCACAGATACGCAGTATTTT. Its translation is CASSFSGSPTDTQYF.

J is TRBJ1-1 and V is TRBV30; 7 bases align to TRBD1. V shed 0 bases, J shed 7 bases, and the junction held 5 bases outside the gene matches. CDR1 is GTSNPN and CDR2 is SVGIG in the germline V gene (reference sequence). The CDR3 is 13 amino acids. CDR3: CAWSVNRGGEAFF. The DNA of the CDR3 is TGTGCCTGGAGTGTTAACAGGGGAGGTGAAGCTTTCTTT.